Sequencing of this T cell receptor (beta chain) was carried out in a study of blood T cell repertoires in COVID-19. On the study more broadly: The analysed material was cDNA or gDNA that came from T cells, B-cell-depleted T cells, or PBMCs.

The CDR3 runs to 15 residues. Trimming at V came to 3 bases and at J to 3 bases, leaving 4 bases not matched to a gene. Germline loops: CDR1 SGHAT, CDR2 FQDESV (reference sequence). As originally analysed: Cell counts per sample came from amplifying reference gene primers. Libraries were prepared by immunoSEQ multiplex PCR; TCRdb keeps only in-frame clonotypes and omits some of them. V, J and clone size derive from that table, while D and trimming were established from the DNA sequence. Here the sample spans fewer than 75,000 clones, roughly 73% being singletons. This TCR came from a woman in her sixties or seventies with acute or convalescent COVID-19. V usage is TRBV11-1 and J usage is TRBJ2-1; the match to TRBD2 covers 8 bases. Sequenced: peripheral blood. CDR3 coding DNA: TGTGCCAGCAGCTTTTTGAGCGGGGGCTACAATGAGCAGTTCTTC. Translation gives CASSFLSGGYNEQFF.